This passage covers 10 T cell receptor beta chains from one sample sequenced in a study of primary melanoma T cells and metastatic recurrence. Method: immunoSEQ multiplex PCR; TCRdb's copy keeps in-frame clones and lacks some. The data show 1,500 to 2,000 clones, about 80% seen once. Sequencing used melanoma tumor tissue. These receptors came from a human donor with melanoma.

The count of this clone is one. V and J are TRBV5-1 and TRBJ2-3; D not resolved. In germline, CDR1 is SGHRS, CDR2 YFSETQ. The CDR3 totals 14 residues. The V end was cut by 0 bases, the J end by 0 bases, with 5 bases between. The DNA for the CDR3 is TGCGCCAGCAGCTTGGCTCAGAGCACAGATACGCAGTATTTT. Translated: CASSLAQSTDTQYF.

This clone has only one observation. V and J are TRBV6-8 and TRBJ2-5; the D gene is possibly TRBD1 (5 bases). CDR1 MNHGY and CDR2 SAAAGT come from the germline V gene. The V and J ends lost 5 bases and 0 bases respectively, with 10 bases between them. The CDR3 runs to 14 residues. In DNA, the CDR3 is TGTGCCAGCAGTGACGAAGGGGACCAAGAGACCCAGTACTTC. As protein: CASSDEGDQETQYF.

The CDR3 DNA follows: TGCGCCAGCAGCTTGGGTGGGACAGGGGACCCACAGCAGTACTTC. Its protein is CASSLGGTGDPQQYF. The chain has TRBV5-1 and TRBJ2-7, with 10 nucleotides matching TRBD1. CDR1 and CDR2 from the germline V gene are SGHRS and YFSETQ. With 0 bases clipped from V and 8 bases from J, the junction kept 8 bases outside the gene matches. The CDR3 spans 15 residues.

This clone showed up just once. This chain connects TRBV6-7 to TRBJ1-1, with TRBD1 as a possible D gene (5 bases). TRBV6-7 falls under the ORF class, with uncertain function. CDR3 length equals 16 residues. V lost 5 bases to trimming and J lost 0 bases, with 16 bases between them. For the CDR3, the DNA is TGTGCCAGCAGTATCGACAGAGAAACGATGAACACTGAAGCTTTCTTT. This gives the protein CASSIDRETMNTEAFF.

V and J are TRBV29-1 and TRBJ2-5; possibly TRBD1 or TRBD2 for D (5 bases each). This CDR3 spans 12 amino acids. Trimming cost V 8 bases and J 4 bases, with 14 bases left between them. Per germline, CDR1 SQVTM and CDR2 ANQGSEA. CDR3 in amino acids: CSLVGTGETQYF. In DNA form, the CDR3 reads TGCAGCCTGGTGGGGACGGGAGAGACCCAGTACTTC.

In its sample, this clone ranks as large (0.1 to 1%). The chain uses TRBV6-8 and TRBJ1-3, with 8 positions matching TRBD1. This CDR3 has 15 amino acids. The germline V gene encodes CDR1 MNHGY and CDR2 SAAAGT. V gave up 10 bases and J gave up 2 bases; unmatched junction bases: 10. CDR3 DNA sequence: TGTGCCATCAAGAGAACAGGGGGTACTGGAAACACCATATATTTT. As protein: CAIKRTGGTGNTIYF.

The chain's CDR3 is CASSLGQGFTDTQYF. DNA for the CDR3: TGTGCCAGCAGCTTAGGGCAGGGGTTCACAGATACGCAGTATTTT. This chain connects TRBV7-1 to TRBJ2-3; D might be TRBD1 (6 bases). TRBV7-1 counts as an open reading frame of uncertain function. This CDR3 has 15 amino acids. The V end was cut by 4 bases, the J end by 2 bases, with 13 bases between.

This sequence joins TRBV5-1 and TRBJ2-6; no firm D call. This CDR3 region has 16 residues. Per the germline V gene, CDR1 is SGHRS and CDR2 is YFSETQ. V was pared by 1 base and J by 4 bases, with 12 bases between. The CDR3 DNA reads TGCGCCAGCAGCTTGTCCCCGGGTAGGGGGGCCAACGTCCTGACTTTC. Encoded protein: CASSLSPGRGANVLTF.

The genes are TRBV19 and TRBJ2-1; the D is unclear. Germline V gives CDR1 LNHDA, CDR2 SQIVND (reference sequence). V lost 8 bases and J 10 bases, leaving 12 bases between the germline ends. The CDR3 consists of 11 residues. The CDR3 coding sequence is TGTGCCAGTCGTGATTCTTGGGAGCAGTTCTTC. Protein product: CASRDSWEQFF.

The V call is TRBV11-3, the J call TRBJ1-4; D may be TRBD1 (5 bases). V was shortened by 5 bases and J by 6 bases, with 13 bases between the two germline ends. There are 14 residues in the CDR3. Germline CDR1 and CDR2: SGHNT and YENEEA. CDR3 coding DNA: TGTGCCAGCAGCCACAGGAAAGAGGATGAAAAACTGTTTTTT. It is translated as CASSHRKEDEKLFF.